These T cell receptor beta chains were read from a single sample in a study of blood T cell repertoires in COVID-19. Here immunoSEQ multiplex PCR was the method, and the copy in TCRdb shows in-frame clones only, minus some. The sample carries 400,000 or so clones, about nine tenths recorded once. Sequencing was carried out using PBMCs or T cells enriched from blood (not recorded which). The receptors shown here come from a man aged 18 to 29 who had recovered from COVID-19. Each CDR3 is given with its conserved first and last residue. The order of the fields is D gene, J gene, CDR3 length, V gene, clone size, CDR3 DNA, CDR3 protein. A D gene is named only where the DNA matches it firmly. Only some rows state a clone size, as once, few, many or a class for expanded clones.

>NA|TRBJ1-5|15|TRBV9|NA
TGTGCCAGCAGCGTATGGGGGGACGGAGGACAGCCCCAGCATTTT
CASSVWGDGGQPQHF
>NA|TRBJ1-3|15|TRBV5-5|many
TGTGCCAGCAGCTTGGGACAGGTCTCTGGAAACACCATATATTTT
CASSLGQVSGNTIYF
>NA|TRBJ2-1|14|TRBV6-4|NA
TGTGCCAGCAGTGACTCTTTCGGGAACAATGAGCAGTTCTTC
CASSDSFGNNEQFF
>TRBD1|TRBJ2-1|15|TRBV24-1|NA
TGTGCCACCAGTGATCCGGGACAGGGTCTGCATGAGCAGTTCTTC
CATSDPGQGLHEQFF
>NA|TRBJ1-1|12|TRBV2|NA
TGTGCCAGACGACAGCTGAACACTGAAGCTTTCTTT
CARRQLNTEAFF
>NA|TRBJ2-7|15|TRBV19|NA
TGTGCCAGTAGTATACGAGTAGGGAGGACCTACGAGCAGTACTTC
CASSIRVGRTYEQYF
>NA|TRBJ1-4|15|TRBV4-1|NA
TGCGCCAGCAGCCAATCTTGGACAGCCGATGAAAAACTGTTTTTT
CASSQSWTADEKLFF
>TRBD1|TRBJ1-2|13|TRBV2|NA
TGTGCCAGCAGTGACCAGGGGGGATATGGCTACACCTTC
CASSDQGGYGYTF
>NA|TRBJ2-7|15|TRBV11-2|NA
TGTGCCAGCAGCTTAGAGTCTAGGTTGGCCTACGAGCAGTACTTC
CASSLESRLAYEQYF
>NA|TRBJ1-2|14|TRBV28|NA
TGTGCCAGCAGTCGCGAGAGGACAGTCTATGGCTACACCTTC
CASSRERTVYGYTF
>TRBD2|TRBJ2-1|14|TRBV2|NA
TGTGCCAGCAGTGGCCTCTTAGCGGGAGATGAGCAGTTCTTC
CASSGLLAGDEQFF
>TRBD2|TRBJ2-2|16|TRBV19|NA
TGTGCCAGTAAGGAGGTAGCGGGAGTGCATACCGGGGAGCTGTTTTTT
CASKEVAGVHTGELFF
>TRBD1|TRBJ1-4|15|TRBV2|NA
TGTGCCAGCAGAGGGACAGTAGCAACTAATGAAAAACTGTTTTTT
CASRGTVATNEKLFF
>TRBD1|TRBJ1-1|14|TRBV27|NA
TGTGCCAGCAGTTTAGAACCCGGGACAGGGAAAGCTTTCTTT
CASSLEPGTGKAFF